The rows below give T cell receptor beta chains drawn from one sample of a study of blood T cell repertoires in COVID-19. TCRdb's table, derived via immunoSEQ multiplex PCR, lists solely in-frame clones and lacks some. The sample yields approximately 92,000 clones, around 88% seen once. Sequencing used peripheral blood. These receptors originate from a woman aged 55 to 70 with COVID-19, enrolled during active disease. Each CDR3 is given with its conserved first and last residue. D genes are given only for firm matches. A clone size is listed for some rows: how often the clone was seen (once, few, many), or a class if it is expanded.

j_call,d_call,clone_size,v_call,cdr3_nt,cdr3_aa
TRBJ2-7,.,few,TRBV28,TGTGCCAGCAGTCCTGGACAGACCTACGAGCAGTACTTC,CASSPGQTYEQYF
TRBJ1-6,TRBD1,.,TRBV28,TGTGCCAGCAGTCCAGGACAGGGGAGAGTGGCCCTCCACTTT,CASSPGQGRVALHF
TRBJ2-1,.,once,TRBV6-5,TGTGCCAGCAGTCGGGACCGGGACTCCAAAAATGAGCAGTTCTTC,CASSRDRDSKNEQFF
TRBJ2-5,TRBD2,.,TRBV4-2,TGTGCCAGCAGCCAAGATCAGCGGAGAAGCGGGGGGGCGGCTGGAGAGACCCAGTACTTC,CASSQDQRRSGGAAGETQYF
TRBJ2-2,.,once,TRBV1,TGCACCAGCAGCCAAGGGGCGGAGGCCCATCCGAACACCGGGGAGCTGTTTTTT,CTSSQGAEAHPNTGELFF
TRBJ2-3,.,.,TRBV3-1/TRBV3-2,TGTGCCAGCAGCCGCGAATGGGATACGCAGTATTTT,CASSREWDTQYF
TRBJ2-6,.,.,TRBV5-5,TGTGCCAGCATCCTCGGAGGACCTGGGGCCAACGTCCTGACTTTC,CASILGGPGANVLTF
TRBJ1-4,.,once,TRBV4-2,TGTGCCAGCAGCCCCCTTTTGACAGCTAATGAAAAACTGTTTTTT,CASSPLLTANEKLFF
TRBJ1-4,TRBD1,.,TRBV2,TGTGCCAGCGGGGGGTTCGGGACAGGGATGGCAAAACTGTTTTTT,CASGGFGTGMAKLFF
TRBJ1-5,.,once,TRBV4-1,TGCGCCAGCAGCCAAGACGTCCTCAATCAGCCCCAGCATTTT,CASSQDVLNQPQHF
TRBJ2-5,TRBD2,.,TRBV19,TGTGCCAGTAGTATAACCCCGGGGGAGGGGCGAGAGACCCAGTACTTC,CASSITPGEGRETQYF
TRBJ2-3,.,.,TRBV12-3/TRBV12-4,TGTGCCAGCAGCCAACAGGTTACAGATACGCAGTATTTT,CASSQQVTDTQYF
TRBJ2-1,TRBD1,.,TRBV18,TGTGCCAGCTCACCGTTGGGACAGGGGGCTAGGAATGAGCAGTTCTTC,CASSPLGQGARNEQFF
TRBJ1-1,.,.,TRBV10-3,TGTGCCATCAGTGAGTCAGTGGGGCAAACTGAAGCTTTCTTT,CAISESVGQTEAFF
TRBJ1-1,.,.,TRBV19,TGTGCCAGTAGTATAGGCGGCAGGGCTACTGAAGCTTTCTTT,CASSIGGRATEAFF
TRBJ2-3,TRBD2,.,TRBV5-4,TGTGCCAGCAGCTTGGTGGGACTAGCGACAGATACGCAGTATTTT,CASSLVGLATDTQYF
TRBJ1-2,.,.,TRBV27,TGTGCCAGCAGTTTAGGAGGGAACTATGGCTACACCTTC,CASSLGGNYGYTF
TRBJ2-7,TRBD2,.,TRBV6-5,TGTGCCAGCAGTTACTCGACTAGCGGTTACGAGCAGTACTTC,CASSYSTSGYEQYF
TRBJ2-3,.,.,TRBV2,TGTGCCAGCAGTCTGCGTGGGGAGGTGAGATCAGATACGCAGTATTTT,CASSLRGEVRSDTQYF
TRBJ1-2,.,.,TRBV7-2,TGTGCCAGCAGCTTAAGACAGAACTATGGCTACACCTTC,CASSLRQNYGYTF
TRBJ1-6,TRBD1,.,TRBV24-1,TGTGCCACCAGTGATTTGTTCAGGGGGCTGAGCTCCTATAATTCACCCCTCCACTTT,CATSDLFRGLSSYNSPLHF
TRBJ1-3,TRBD1,.,TRBV25-1,TGTGCCAGCAGTGATGCAGGGACAGGGCCTGGAAACACCATATATTTT,CASSDAGTGPGNTIYF
TRBJ2-2,TRBD1,.,TRBV24-1,TGTGCCACCAGTGATTACGGACAGGGCGCGAACACCGGGGAGCTGTTTTTT,CATSDYGQGANTGELFF